This T cell receptor beta chain was sequenced during a study of PD-1 blockade in classical Hodgkin lymphoma. Study results and limitations: The study found complete responders had baseline diversity similar to newly diagnosed patients. Significant TCR diversity gains by C4D1 occurred in CD4+ but not CD8+ cells. A reduction in baseline TCR diversity was reportedly seen in newly diagnosed patients relative to healthy donors.

This clone was recorded once. What it binds is unknown. The V gene's germline CDR1 is MGHRA and CDR2 YSYEKL. The germline V and J ends were trimmed by 4 bases and 1 base, with 10 bases remaining between them. This CDR3 region has 14 residues. All patients experienced relapse after autologous stem cell transplantation, and brentuximab vedotin exposure was variable. Sequencing was performed with immunoSEQ multiplex PCR; in TCRdb, only in-frame clones are kept and a portion is missing. The sample records 37,000 or so clones, 88% being singletons. This TCR came from a human donor with classical Hodgkin lymphoma. The chain uses TRBV4-1 and TRBJ1-1; a possible D gene is TRBD1 (5 bases). The sample here was peripheral blood mononuclear cells (PBMCs), taken before the second cycle of nivolumab. As DNA, the CDR3 is TGCGCCAGCAGCCGCCAGGGAGCGAACACTGAAGCTTTCTTT. Translation gives CASSRQGANTEAFF.